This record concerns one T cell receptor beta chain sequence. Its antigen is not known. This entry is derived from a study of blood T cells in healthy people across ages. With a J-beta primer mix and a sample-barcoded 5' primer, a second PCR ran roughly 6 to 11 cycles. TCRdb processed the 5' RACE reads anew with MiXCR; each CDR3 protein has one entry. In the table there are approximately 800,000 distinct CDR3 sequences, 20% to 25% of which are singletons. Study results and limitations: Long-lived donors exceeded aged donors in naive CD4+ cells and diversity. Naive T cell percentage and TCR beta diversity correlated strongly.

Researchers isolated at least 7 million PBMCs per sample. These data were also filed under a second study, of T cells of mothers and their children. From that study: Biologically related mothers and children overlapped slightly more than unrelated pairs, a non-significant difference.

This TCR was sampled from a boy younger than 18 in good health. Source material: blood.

CDR3 loop: CASSWNTGDYEQYF. The DNA for the CDR3 is TGTGCCAGCAGCTGGAACACAGGGGATTACGAGCAGTACTTC. This sequence joins TRBV7-2 and TRBJ2-7; the match to TRBD1 covers 7 bases. CDR3 length equals 14 residues. Trimming took 4 bases from V and 4 from J; bases not matched to a gene: 7. Germline CDR1 reads SGHTA; CDR2 reads FQGNSA.